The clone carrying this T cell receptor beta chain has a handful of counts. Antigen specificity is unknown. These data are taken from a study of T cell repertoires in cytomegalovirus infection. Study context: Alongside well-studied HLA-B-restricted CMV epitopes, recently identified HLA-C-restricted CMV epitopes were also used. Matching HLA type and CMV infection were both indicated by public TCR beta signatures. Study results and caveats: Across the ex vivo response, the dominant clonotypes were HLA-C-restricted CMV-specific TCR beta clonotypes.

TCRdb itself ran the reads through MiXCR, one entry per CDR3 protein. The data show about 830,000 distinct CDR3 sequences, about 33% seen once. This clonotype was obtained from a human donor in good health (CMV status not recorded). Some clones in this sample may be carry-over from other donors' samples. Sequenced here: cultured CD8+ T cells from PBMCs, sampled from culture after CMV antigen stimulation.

The CDR3 bases are TGTGCCAGCAGCCAAGATGGACTCGGGGCAACTGAAGCTTTCTTT. Translation: CASSQDGLGATEAFF. The V and J genes are TRBV3-1 and TRBJ1-1; perhaps TRBD1 as D (5 bases). V was shortened by 0 bases and J by 5 bases, with 13 bases between the two germline ends. The CDR3 loop spans 15 amino acids. CDR1 is LGHDT, CDR2 YNNKEL, per germline (reference sequence). Supplemented by reference TRBV3-1 and TRBJ1-1, the full variable domain reads DTAVSQTPKYLVTQMGNDKSIKCEQNLGHDTMYWYKQDSKKFLKIMFSYNNKELIINETVPNRFSPKSPDKAHLNLHINSLELGDSAVYFCASSQDGLGATEAFFGQGTRLTVV.